This TCR beta chain derives from a study of cytomegalovirus exposure and HLA in healthy donors. Study at large: It was reported in a later analysis that the same platform had been used for the roughly 130 validation repertoires as for the 666 first-cohort repertoires. Findings and caveats of the study: Cytomegalovirus-associated status was assigned to approximately 160 TCR beta chains. Whilst most TCR sequences proved rare, a subset of public TCRs occurred across many donors. The classifier reportedly diagnosed cytomegalovirus status with high specificity and sensitivity.

Method: immunoSEQ multiplex PCR; TCRdb's copy keeps in-frame clones and lacks some. The repertoire includes tens of thousands of clones, around four fifths of them detected once, and 3% sits in the top ten. The germline V gene has CDR1 SGHRS and CDR2 YFSETQ. This CDR3 is 16 amino acids long. V gave up 3 bases and J gave up 7 bases; unmatched junction bases: 11. A note on this clone: The antigen is unknown.

The sequence was collected from a man younger than 40 in good health and CMV-seronegative. The chain couples TRBV5-1 to TRBJ2-2; 8 bases line up with TRBD2. Source material: PBMCs. CDR3 in amino acids: CASSSTVAGGYGELFF. CDR3 nucleotides: TGCGCCAGCAGCTCGACCGTGGCGGGAGGCTACGGGGAGCTGTTTTTT.